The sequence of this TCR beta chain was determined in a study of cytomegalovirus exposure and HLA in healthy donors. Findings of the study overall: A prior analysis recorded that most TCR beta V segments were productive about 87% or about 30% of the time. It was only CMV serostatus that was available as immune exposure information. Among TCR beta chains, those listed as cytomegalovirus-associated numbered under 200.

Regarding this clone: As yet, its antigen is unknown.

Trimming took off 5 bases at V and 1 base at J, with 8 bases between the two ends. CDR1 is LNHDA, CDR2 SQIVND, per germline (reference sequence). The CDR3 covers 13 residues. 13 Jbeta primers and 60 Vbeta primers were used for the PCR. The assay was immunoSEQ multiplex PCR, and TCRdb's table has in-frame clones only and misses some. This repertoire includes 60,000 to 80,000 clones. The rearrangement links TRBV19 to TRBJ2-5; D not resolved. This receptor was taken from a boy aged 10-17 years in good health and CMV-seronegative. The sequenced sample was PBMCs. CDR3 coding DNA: TGTGCCAGTAGTGATGGCAGCCAAGAGACCCAGTACTTC. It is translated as CASSDGSQETQYF.